This T cell receptor beta chain comes out of a study of blood T cells in healthy people across ages. Study information: When template switching was applied, about one barcoded beta molecule was captured per two T cells. General study findings and limits: Estimates of diversity drawn from one million T cells were considered underestimates. It was the long-lived donors that had more naive CD4+ cells and higher diversity than aged donors.

There are a few counts of this clonotype. Its antigen is undetermined. A sample-barcoded 5' primer and a J-beta primer mix were used in a second PCR of roughly 7 to 11 cycles. Each TCR beta cDNA got a 12-nucleotide random molecular identifier. TCRdb re-derived calls from the 5' RACE reads in MiXCR, one entry per CDR3 protein. Of 1.4 million to 1.5 million distinct CDR3 sequences in the sample, 42% were seen once. The CDR3 has 17 amino acids. Germline-derived CDR1 and CDR2 are MGHRA and YSYEKL. J lost 2 bases, V lost 1 base, and 10 bases had no gene match. This chain connects TRBV4-1 to TRBJ2-7; 8 bases align to TRBD2. Source material: blood. The receptor was derived from a young woman in good health. The CDR3 region is CASSQGGLEIFTYEQYF. CDR3 sequence (DNA): TGCGCCAGCAGCCAAGGGGGACTAGAAATTTTCACCTACGAGCAGTACTTC.